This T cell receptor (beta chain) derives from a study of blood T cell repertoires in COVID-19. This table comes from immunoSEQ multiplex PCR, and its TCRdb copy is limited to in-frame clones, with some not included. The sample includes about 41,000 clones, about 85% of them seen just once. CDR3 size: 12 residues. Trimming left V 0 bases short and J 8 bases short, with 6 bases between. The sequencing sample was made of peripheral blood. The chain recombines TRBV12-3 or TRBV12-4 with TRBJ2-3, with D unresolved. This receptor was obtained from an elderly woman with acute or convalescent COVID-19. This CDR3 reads CASSLARFTQYF. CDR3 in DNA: TGTGCCAGCAGTTTAGCCAGGTTTACGCAGTATTTT.